This paragraph reports one T cell receptor beta chain. Repertoires were generated with immunoSEQ multiplex PCR, while TCRdb's copy carries only in-frame clones and drops some. The repertoire holds 95,000 to 130,000 clones, with 80% to 90% as singletons. This entry comes from a study of T cell responses to AZD1222 COVID-19 vaccine. The sequence was obtained from an adult in good health. This specimen was peripheral blood, taken on day 0 of MenACWY control vaccination.

The CDR3, as DNA: TGTGCCAGCAGCCACAGGACAGGGGGCTCAGATACGCAGTATTTT. It yields the protein CASSHRTGGSDTQYF. The chain carries TRBV4-2 and TRBJ2-3, with 11 bases aligning to TRBD1. The CDR3 sequence is 15 residues long. After removal of 3 bases from V and 4 bases from J, the junction contained 3 bases not matched to a gene. Per germline, CDR1 LGHNA and CDR2 YNFKEQ.